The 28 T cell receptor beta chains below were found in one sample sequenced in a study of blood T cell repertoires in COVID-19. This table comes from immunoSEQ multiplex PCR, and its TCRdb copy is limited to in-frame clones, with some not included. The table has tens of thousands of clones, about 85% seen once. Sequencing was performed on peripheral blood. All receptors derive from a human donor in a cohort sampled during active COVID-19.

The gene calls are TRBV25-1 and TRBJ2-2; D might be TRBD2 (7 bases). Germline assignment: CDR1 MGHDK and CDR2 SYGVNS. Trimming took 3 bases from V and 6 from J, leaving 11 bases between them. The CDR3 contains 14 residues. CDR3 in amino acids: CASSEGGGPGELFF. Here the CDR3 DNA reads TGTGCCAGCAGTGAGGGAGGGGGGCCCGGGGAGCTGTTTTTT.

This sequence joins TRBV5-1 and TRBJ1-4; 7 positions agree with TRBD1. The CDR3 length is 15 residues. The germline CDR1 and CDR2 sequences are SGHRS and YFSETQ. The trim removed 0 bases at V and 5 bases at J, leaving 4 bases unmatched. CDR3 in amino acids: CASSLAGTENEKLFF. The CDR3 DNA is TGCGCCAGCAGCTTGGCGGGGACAGAGAATGAAAAACTGTTTTTT.

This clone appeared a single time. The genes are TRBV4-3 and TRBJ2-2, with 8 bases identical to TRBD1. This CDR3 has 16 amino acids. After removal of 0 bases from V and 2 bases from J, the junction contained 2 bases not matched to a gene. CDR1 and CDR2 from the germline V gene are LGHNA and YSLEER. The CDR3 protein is CASSQEDRVNTGELFF. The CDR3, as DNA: TGCGCCAGCAGCCAAGAGGACAGGGTTAACACCGGGGAGCTGTTTTTT.

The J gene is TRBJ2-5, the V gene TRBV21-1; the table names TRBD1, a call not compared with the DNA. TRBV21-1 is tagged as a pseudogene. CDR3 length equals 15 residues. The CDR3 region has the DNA TGTGCCAGCAGCAAAAAAATAGGGGCCCAAGAGACCCAGTACTTC. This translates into CASSKKIGAQETQYF.

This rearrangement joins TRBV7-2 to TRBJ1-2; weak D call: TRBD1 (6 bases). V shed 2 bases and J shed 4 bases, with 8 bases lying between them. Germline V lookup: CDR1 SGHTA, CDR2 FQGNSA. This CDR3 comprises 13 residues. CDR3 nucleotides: TGTGCCAGCAGCTTACGGACAGTCTATGGCTACACCTTC. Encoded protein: CASSLRTVYGYTF.

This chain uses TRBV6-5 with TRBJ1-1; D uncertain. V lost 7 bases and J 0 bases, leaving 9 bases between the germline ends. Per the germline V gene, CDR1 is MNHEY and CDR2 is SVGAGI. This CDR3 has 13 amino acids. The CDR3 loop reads CASKKELNTEAFF. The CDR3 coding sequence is TGTGCCAGCAAAAAAGAGTTGAACACTGAAGCTTTCTTT.

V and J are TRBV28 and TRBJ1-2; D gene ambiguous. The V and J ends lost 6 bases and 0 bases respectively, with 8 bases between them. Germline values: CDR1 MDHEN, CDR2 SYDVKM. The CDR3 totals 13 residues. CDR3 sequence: CASRQTANYGYTF. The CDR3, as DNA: TGTGCCAGCAGGCAGACTGCTAACTATGGCTACACCTTC.

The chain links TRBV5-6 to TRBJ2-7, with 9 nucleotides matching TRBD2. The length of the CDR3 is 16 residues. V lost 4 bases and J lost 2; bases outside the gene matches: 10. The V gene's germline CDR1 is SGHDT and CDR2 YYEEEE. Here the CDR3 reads CASSTYGLANTYEQYF. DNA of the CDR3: TGTGCCAGCAGCACGTATGGACTAGCGAATACCTACGAGCAGTACTTC.

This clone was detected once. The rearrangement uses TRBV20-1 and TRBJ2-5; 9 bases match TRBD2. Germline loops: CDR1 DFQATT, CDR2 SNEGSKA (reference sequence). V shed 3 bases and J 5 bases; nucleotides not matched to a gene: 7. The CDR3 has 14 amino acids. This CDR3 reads CSASQAGGVETQYF. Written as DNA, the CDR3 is TGCAGTGCTAGTCAGGCGGGAGGGGTGGAGACCCAGTACTTC.

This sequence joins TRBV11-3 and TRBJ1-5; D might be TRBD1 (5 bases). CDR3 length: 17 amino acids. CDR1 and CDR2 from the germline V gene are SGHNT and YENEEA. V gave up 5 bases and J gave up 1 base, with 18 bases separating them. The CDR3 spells CASSPPGGGRSNQPQHF. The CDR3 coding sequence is TGTGCCAGCAGCCCCCCCGGGGGGGGACGGAGCAATCAGCCCCAGCATTTT.

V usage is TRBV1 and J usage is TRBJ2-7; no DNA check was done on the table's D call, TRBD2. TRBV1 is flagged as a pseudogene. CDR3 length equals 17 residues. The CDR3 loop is CTSSPGGTPPRYHEQYF. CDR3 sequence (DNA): TGCACCAGCAGCCCGGGAGGGACACCACCCCGTTACCACGAGCAGTACTTC.

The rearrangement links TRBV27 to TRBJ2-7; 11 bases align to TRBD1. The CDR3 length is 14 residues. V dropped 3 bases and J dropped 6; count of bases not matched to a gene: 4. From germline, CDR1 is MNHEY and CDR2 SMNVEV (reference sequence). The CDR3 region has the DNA TGTGCCAGCAGTTTCTGGGACAGGGGGTCCGAGCAGTACTTC. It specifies CASSFWDRGSEQYF.

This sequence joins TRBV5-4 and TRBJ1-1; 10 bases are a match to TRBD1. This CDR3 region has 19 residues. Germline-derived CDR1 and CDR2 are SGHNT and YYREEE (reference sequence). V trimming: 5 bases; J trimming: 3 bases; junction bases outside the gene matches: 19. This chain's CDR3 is CASSYKQGRGQGVHTEAFF. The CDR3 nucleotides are TGTGCCAGCAGTTACAAACAAGGCCGAGGACAGGGGGTTCACACTGAAGCTTTCTTT.

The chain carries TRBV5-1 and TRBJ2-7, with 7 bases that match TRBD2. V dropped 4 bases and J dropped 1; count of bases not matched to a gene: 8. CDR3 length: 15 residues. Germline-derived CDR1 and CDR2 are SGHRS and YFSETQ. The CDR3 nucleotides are TGCGCCAGCAGCCCCCCGGGAGGAGGGTCCTACGAGCAGTACTTC. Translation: CASSPPGGGSYEQYF.

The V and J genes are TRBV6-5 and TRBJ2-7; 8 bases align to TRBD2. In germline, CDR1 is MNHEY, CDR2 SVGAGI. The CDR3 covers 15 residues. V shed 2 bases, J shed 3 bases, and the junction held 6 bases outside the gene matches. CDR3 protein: CASSYDPGLGYEQYF. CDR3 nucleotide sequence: TGTGCCAGCAGTTACGATCCGGGACTAGGCTACGAGCAGTACTTC.

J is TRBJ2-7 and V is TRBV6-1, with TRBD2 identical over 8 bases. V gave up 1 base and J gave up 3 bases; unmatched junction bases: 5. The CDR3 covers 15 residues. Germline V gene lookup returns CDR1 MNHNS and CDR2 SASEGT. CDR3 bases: TGTGCCAGCAGTGAAGGAGCGGGAGTTCTCTACGAGCAGTACTTC. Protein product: CASSEGAGVLYEQYF.

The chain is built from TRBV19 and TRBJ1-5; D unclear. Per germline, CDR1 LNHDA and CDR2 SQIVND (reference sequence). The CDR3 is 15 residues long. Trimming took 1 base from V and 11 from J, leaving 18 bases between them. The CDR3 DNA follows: TGTGCCAGTAGTATAGCAGTTCTGACACCGTTGGCCCAGCATTTT. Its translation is CASSIAVLTPLAQHF. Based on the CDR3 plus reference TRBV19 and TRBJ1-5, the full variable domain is DGGITQSPKYLFRKEGQNVTLSCEQNLNHDAMYWYRQDPGQGLRLIYYSQIVNDFQKGDIAEGYSVSREKKESFPLTVTSAQKNPTAFYLCASSIAVLTPLAQHFGDGTRLSIL.

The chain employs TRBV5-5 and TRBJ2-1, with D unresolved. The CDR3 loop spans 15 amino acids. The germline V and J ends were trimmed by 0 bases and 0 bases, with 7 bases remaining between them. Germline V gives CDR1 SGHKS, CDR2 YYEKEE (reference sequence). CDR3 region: CASSLAISSYNEQFF. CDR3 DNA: TGTGCCAGCAGCTTGGCGATTAGCTCCTACAATGAGCAGTTCTTC.

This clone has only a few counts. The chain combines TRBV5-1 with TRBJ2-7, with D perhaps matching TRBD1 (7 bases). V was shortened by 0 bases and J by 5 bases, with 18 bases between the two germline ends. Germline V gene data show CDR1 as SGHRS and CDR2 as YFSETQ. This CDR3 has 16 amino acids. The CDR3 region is CASSLGFPQGGDEQYF. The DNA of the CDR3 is TGCGCCAGCAGCTTGGGCTTCCCTCAGGGGGGAGACGAGCAGTACTTC. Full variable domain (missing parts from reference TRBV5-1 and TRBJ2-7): KAGVTQTPRYLIKTRGQQVTLSCSPISGHRSVSWYQQTPGQGLQFLFEYFSETQRNKGNFPGRFSGRQFSNSRSEMNVSTLELGDSALYLCASSLGFPQGGDEQYFGPGTRLTVT.

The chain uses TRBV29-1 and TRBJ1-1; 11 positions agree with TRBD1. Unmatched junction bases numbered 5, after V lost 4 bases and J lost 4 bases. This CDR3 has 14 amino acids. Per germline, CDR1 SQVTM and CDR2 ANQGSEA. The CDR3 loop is CSVGTGGLVTEAFF. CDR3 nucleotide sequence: TGCAGCGTTGGGACAGGGGGCTTGGTCACTGAAGCTTTCTTT.

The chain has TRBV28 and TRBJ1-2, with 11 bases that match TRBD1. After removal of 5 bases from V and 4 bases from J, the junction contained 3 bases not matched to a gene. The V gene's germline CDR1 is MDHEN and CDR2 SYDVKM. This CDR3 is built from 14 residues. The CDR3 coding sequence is TGTGCCAGCAGTACCGGGACAGGGGGCTATGGCTACACCTTC. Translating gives CASSTGTGGYGYTF.

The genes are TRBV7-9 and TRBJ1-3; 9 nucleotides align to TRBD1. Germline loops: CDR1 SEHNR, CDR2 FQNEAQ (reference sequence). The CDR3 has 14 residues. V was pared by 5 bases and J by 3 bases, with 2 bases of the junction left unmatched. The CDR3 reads CASSTGQGGNTIYF. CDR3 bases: TGTGCCAGCAGCACGGGACAGGGTGGAAACACCATATATTTT.

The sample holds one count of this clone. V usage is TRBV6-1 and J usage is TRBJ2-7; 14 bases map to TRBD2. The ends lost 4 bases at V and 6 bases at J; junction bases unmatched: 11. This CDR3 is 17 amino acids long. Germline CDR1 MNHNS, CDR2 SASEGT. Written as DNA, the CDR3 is TGTGCCAGCAGTGCTGGAGGGGGGACTAGCGGGAGTAGCGAGCAGTACTTC. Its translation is CASSAGGGTSGSSEQYF.

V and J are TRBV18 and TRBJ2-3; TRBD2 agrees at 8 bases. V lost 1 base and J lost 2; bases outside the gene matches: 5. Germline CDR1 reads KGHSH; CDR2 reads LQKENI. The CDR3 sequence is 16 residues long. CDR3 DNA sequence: TGTGCCAGCTCACCACGTACTAGCGGAGTCACAGATACGCAGTATTTT. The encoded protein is CASSPRTSGVTDTQYF.

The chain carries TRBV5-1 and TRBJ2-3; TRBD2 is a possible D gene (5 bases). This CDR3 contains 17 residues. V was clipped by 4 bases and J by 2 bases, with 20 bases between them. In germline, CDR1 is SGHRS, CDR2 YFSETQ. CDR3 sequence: CASSRLSQSLPTDTQYF. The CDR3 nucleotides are TGCGCCAGCAGCCGACTATCGCAATCTCTTCCCACAGATACGCAGTATTTT.

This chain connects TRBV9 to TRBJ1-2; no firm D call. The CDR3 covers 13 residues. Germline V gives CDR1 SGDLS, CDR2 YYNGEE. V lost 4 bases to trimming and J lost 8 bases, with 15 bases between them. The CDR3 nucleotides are TGTGCCAGCAGCCCCAGTGGCCCCTGGGGCTACACCTTC. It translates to CASSPSGPWGYTF.

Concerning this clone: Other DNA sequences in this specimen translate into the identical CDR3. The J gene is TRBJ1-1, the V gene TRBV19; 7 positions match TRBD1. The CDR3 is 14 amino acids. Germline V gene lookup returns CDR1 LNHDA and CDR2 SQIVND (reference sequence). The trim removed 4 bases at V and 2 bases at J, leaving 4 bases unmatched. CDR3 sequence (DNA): TGTGCCAGTAGTACTCAAGGGGGCAACACTGAAGCTTTCTTT. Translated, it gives CASSTQGGNTEAFF.

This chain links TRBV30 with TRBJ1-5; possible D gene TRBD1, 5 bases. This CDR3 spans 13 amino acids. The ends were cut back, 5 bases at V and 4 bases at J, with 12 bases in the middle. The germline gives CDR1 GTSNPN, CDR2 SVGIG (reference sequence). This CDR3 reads CAWGAAQNQPQHF. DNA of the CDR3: TGTGCCTGGGGGGCGGCACAAAATCAGCCCCAGCATTTT.